This TCR beta chain stems from a study of low-dose radiotherapy and immunotherapy resistance in tumors. In the study overall: One day prior to radiation and immunotherapy, intravenous cyclophosphamide at 200 mg/m2 was given, repeated every two weeks.

First-strand cDNA used TRAV- and TRBV-specific primers, covering alpha and beta chains. TCR amplification used around 19 PCR cycles, a constant-region primer and a V-primer adapter. MiXCR, applied by TCRdb to the reads, yields one record per CDR3 protein. The sample consists of around 68,000 distinct CDR3 sequences, 26% of them appearing once. Time point specified: before trial treatment. Nivolumab, ipilimumab, aspirin, low-dose cyclophosphamide and low-dose radiotherapy were given to donors. Advanced solid tumors lacking tumor-infiltrating lymphocytes characterized eligible patients. CDR3 size: 15 residues. Trimming stripped 5 bases from V and 7 bases from J, with 15 bases between. CDR1 SGHTA and CDR2 FQGNSA come from the germline V gene.

The TCR originated in a male donor with rectosigmoid adenocarcinoma. The V call is TRBV7-2, the J call TRBJ1-6, with D unresolved. Sequenced here: PBMCs, sampled before treatment. The CDR3 sequence: CASSTRAASNSPLHF. CDR3 bases: TGTGCCAGCAGCACGCGGGCCGCTTCAAATTCACCCCTCCACTTT.